Sequencing of this T cell receptor beta chain was carried out in a study of CD8 T cells in ankylosing spondylitis. From the 5' RACE reads, TCRdb called clonotypes with MiXCR, one entry per CDR3 protein. The sample shows a few hundred thousand distinct CDR3 sequences, about 24% of them seen only once. Study-wide results and limits: Relatively scarce in peripheral blood, disease-linked clones were CD8+. A TCR beta motif of roughly 8 highly homologous variants appeared characteristic of ankylosing spondylitis blood.

CDR3 length equals 14 residues. In germline, CDR1 is DFQATT, CDR2 SNEGSKA (reference sequence). Turning to this clonotype: The antigen remains undetermined.

The clonotype was recovered from a male donor with ankylosing spondylitis or in good health (not recorded which). Sequencing was carried out using blood, either unsorted or a sorted T cell fraction (not recorded which). The chain carries TRBV20-1 and TRBJ2-2; 8 bases are shared with TRBD1. The CDR3 DNA follows: TGCGCCAGGGGGCAGGGTCCCCACGCCGGGGAGCTGTTTTTT. Its translation is CARGQGPHAGELFF.